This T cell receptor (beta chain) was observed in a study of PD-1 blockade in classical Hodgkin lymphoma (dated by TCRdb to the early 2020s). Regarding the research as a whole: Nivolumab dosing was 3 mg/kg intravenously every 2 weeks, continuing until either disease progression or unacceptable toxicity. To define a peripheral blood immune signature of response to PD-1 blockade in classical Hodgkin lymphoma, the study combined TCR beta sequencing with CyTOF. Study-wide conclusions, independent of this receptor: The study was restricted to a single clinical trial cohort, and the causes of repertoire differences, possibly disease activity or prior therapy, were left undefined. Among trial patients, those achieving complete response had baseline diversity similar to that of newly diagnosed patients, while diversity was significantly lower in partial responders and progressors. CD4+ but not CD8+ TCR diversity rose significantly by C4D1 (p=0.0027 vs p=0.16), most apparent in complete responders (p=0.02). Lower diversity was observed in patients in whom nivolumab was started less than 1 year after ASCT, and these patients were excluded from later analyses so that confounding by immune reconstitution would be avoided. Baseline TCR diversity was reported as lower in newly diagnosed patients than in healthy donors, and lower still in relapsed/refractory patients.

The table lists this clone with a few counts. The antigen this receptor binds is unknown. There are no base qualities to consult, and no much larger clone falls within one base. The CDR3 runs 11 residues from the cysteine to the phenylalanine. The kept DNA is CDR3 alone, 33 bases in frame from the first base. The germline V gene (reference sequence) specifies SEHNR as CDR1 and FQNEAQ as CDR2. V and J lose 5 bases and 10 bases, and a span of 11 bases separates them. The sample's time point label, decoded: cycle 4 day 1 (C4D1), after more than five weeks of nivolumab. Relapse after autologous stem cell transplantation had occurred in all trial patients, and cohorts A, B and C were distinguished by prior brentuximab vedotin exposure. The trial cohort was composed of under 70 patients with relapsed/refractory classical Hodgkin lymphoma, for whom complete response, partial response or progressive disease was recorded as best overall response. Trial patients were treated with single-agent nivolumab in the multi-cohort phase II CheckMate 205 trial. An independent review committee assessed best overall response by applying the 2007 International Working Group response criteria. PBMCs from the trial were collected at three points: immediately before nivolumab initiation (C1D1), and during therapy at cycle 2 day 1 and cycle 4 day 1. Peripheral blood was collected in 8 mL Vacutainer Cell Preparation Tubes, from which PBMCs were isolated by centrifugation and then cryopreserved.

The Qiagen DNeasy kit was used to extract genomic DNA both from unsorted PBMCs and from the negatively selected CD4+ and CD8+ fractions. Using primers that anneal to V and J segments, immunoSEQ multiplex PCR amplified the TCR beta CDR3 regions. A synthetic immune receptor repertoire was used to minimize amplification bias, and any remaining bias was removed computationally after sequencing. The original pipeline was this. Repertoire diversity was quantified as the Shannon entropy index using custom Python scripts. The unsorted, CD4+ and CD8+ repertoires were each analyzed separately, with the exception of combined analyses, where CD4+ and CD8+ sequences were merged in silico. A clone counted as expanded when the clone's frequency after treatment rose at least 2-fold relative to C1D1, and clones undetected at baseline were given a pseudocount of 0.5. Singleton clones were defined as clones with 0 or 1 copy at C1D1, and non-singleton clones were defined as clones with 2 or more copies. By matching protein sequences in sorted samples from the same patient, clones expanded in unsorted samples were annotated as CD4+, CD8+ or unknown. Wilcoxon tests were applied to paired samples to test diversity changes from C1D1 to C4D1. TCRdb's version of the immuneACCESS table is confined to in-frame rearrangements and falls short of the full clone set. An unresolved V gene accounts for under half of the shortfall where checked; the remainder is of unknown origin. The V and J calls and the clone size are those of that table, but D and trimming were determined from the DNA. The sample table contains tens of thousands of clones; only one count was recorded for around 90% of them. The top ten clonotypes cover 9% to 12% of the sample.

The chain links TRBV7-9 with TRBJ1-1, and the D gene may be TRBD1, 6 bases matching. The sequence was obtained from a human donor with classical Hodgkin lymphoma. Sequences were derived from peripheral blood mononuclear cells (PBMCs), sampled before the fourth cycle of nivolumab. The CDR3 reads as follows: CASSPETGAFF. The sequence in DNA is TGTGCCAGCAGCCCTGAGACAGGAGCTTTCTTT.